Listed below are T cell receptor beta chains from one sample, sequenced in a study of cytomegalovirus exposure and HLA in healthy donors. The data were produced by immunoSEQ multiplex PCR, yet TCRdb's version contains in-frame clones alone and is incomplete. This listing includes about 88,000 clones. Material: PBMCs. The origin of the receptors is a girl aged 5-17 years in good health and CMV-seropositive. Both conserved end residues are part of each CDR3. Each record gives: V gene, J gene, D gene, CDR3 DNA, CDR3 protein. A D gene is named only where the DNA matches it firmly.

v_gene: TRBV5-6; j_gene: TRBJ2-1; d_gene: -; CDR3nt: TGTGCCAGCAGCTTGGGGGCTGGGTATGGTGAGCAGTTCTTC; CDR3aa: CASSLGAGYGEQFF
v_gene: TRBV7-2; j_gene: TRBJ2-5; d_gene: -; CDR3nt: TGTGCCAGCAGCTTAGACGGGGGGCGCTTAGAGACCCAGTACTTC; CDR3aa: CASSLDGGRLETQYF
v_gene: TRBV19; j_gene: TRBJ2-2; d_gene: TRBD2; CDR3nt: TGTGCCAGTAGTATGAGAGCGGGGGGTTACACCGGGGAGCTGTTTTTT; CDR3aa: CASSMRAGGYTGELFF
v_gene: TRBV5-6; j_gene: TRBJ2-7; d_gene: -; CDR3nt: TGTGCCAGCAGCTTGAGAGTCGCCCCCTCCTACGAGCAGTACTTC; CDR3aa: CASSLRVAPSYEQYF
v_gene: TRBV4-1; j_gene: TRBJ2-2; d_gene: -; CDR3nt: TGCGCCAGCAGCCTAGACTCGAACACCGGGGAGCTGTTTTTT; CDR3aa: CASSLDSNTGELFF
v_gene: TRBV6-5; j_gene: TRBJ2-3; d_gene: -; CDR3nt: TGTGCCAGCAGCCGGGACATAAGCACAGATACGCAGTATTTT; CDR3aa: CASSRDISTDTQYF
v_gene: TRBV28; j_gene: TRBJ1-1; d_gene: -; CDR3nt: TGTGCCAGCAGTCCGCTGGGAGGAGGGACTGAAGCTTTCTTT; CDR3aa: CASSPLGGGTEAFF
v_gene: TRBV5-1; j_gene: TRBJ2-1; d_gene: TRBD2; CDR3nt: TGCGCCAGCAGCGGACTAGCGGGGGCCAGCAATGAGCAGTTCTTC; CDR3aa: CASSGLAGASNEQFF
v_gene: TRBV19; j_gene: TRBJ1-1; d_gene: -; CDR3nt: TGTGCCAGTAGTACCAGGTTGTGGGACACTGAAGCTTTCTTT; CDR3aa: CASSTRLWDTEAFF
v_gene: TRBV4-2; j_gene: TRBJ1-1; d_gene: TRBD1; CDR3nt: TGTGCCAGCAGCCCTGGGACAGGGGGAGAACACACTGAAGCTTTCTTT; CDR3aa: CASSPGTGGEHTEAFF
v_gene: TRBV6-5; j_gene: TRBJ1-4; d_gene: TRBD1; CDR3nt: TGTGCCAGCAGTTACCGACAGGGGGCGGGTGAAAAACTGTTTTTT; CDR3aa: CASSYRQGAGEKLFF
v_gene: TRBV29-1; j_gene: TRBJ2-1; d_gene: TRBD2; CDR3nt: TGCAGCGTCGCTAGCGGGCGCACCTACAATGAGCAGTTCTTC; CDR3aa: CSVASGRTYNEQFF
v_gene: TRBV19; j_gene: TRBJ2-1; d_gene: -; CDR3nt: TGTGCCAGTAGCATGTTCTGGGGGCAACAAAGCTCCTACAATGAGCAGTTCTTC; CDR3aa: CASSMFWGQQSSYNEQFF
v_gene: TRBV7-9; j_gene: TRBJ1-6; d_gene: TRBD1; CDR3nt: TGTGCCAGCAGTTGGGACAGGGGGCTGGGTAATTCACCCCTCCACTTT; CDR3aa: CASSWDRGLGNSPLHF
v_gene: TRBV6-5; j_gene: TRBJ2-5; d_gene: TRBD2; CDR3nt: TGTGCCAGCAGTTCGCGACTCAGCGGGGGAGAGACCCAGTACTTC; CDR3aa: CASSSRLSGGETQYF
v_gene: TRBV5-1; j_gene: TRBJ1-1; d_gene: TRBD1; CDR3nt: TGCGCCAGCAGCTTGGGGACAGGGCCCACTGAAGCTTTCTTT; CDR3aa: CASSLGTGPTEAFF
v_gene: TRBV7-2; j_gene: TRBJ1-6; d_gene: TRBD1; CDR3nt: TGTGCCAGCAGCCCCCAGGGGGCGAGAGGCTCACCCCTCCACTTT; CDR3aa: CASSPQGARGSPLHF
v_gene: TRBV6-5; j_gene: TRBJ1-5; d_gene: -; CDR3nt: TGTGCCAGCAGTTACTACAGGGTCCATCAGCACCAGCATTTT; CDR3aa: CASSYYRVHQHQHF
v_gene: TRBV28; j_gene: TRBJ1-2; d_gene: TRBD1; CDR3nt: TGTGCCAGCAGTTCCCTTTGGGACAGGGCGGTCGGCTATGGCTACACCTTC; CDR3aa: CASSSLWDRAVGYGYTF
v_gene: TRBV7-9; j_gene: TRBJ1-1; d_gene: -; CDR3nt: TGTGCCAGCAGCTTGGGGGGAGGGGGCACTGAAGCTTTCTTT; CDR3aa: CASSLGGGGTEAFF
v_gene: TRBV27; j_gene: TRBJ2-7; d_gene: TRBD2; CDR3nt: TGTGCCAGCAGTTTAGCCCCTGGGACTAGCCGCGAGCAGTACTTC; CDR3aa: CASSLAPGTSREQYF
v_gene: TRBV7-2; j_gene: TRBJ2-3; d_gene: -; CDR3nt: TGTGCCAGCAGCTTATTGGGGGGGGCCCCAGATACGCAGTATTTT; CDR3aa: CASSLLGGAPDTQYF
v_gene: TRBV7-6; j_gene: TRBJ2-3; d_gene: -; CDR3nt: TGTGCCAGCAGCTTACGGCAGGGGCACACCGATACGCAGTATTTT; CDR3aa: CASSLRQGHTDTQYF
v_gene: TRBV6-6; j_gene: TRBJ2-1; d_gene: TRBD2; CDR3nt: TGTGCCAGCAGTCCCTCGGGGGGGACCTACAATGAGCAGTTCTTC; CDR3aa: CASSPSGGTYNEQFF
v_gene: TRBV10-3; j_gene: TRBJ1-2; d_gene: TRBD1; CDR3nt: TGTGCCATCAGCCTGGAAGAGGGGGCAGGTGGCTACACCTTC; CDR3aa: CAISLEEGAGGYTF
v_gene: TRBV5-1; j_gene: TRBJ1-2; d_gene: TRBD1; CDR3nt: TGCGCCAGCAGCCAGGGACAGGGTGAGATTTATAGCTACACCTTC; CDR3aa: CASSQGQGEIYSYTF
v_gene: TRBV14; j_gene: TRBJ2-1; d_gene: TRBD2; CDR3nt: TGTGCCAGCAGCTTGAGCGGGACTAGCGGTTACAATGAGCAGTTCTTC; CDR3aa: CASSLSGTSGYNEQFF
v_gene: TRBV5-1; j_gene: TRBJ2-5; d_gene: TRBD2; CDR3nt: TGCGCCAGCAGCCGGGGGGCTAGCGGGTTCCAAGAGACCCAGTACTTC; CDR3aa: CASSRGASGFQETQYF
v_gene: TRBV27; j_gene: TRBJ1-1; d_gene: -; CDR3nt: TGTGCCAGCAGTTCGGGAGGCGGCACTGAAGCTTTCTTT; CDR3aa: CASSSGGGTEAFF
v_gene: TRBV18; j_gene: TRBJ2-2; d_gene: -; CDR3nt: TGTGCCAGCTCACCAACCCGGGACACGCTTAAAAACACCGGGGAGCTGTTTTTT; CDR3aa: CASSPTRDTLKNTGELFF
v_gene: TRBV29-1; j_gene: TRBJ2-7; d_gene: TRBD2; CDR3nt: TGCAGCGTTGAAGGGGAGAGCGGGAACGCCTACGAGCAGTACTTC; CDR3aa: CSVEGESGNAYEQYF
v_gene: TRBV5-4; j_gene: TRBJ1-4; d_gene: TRBD1; CDR3nt: TGTGCCATTACTACAGGGGGCGAGAGTAATGAAAAACTGTTTTTT; CDR3aa: CAITTGGESNEKLFF
v_gene: TRBV29-1; j_gene: TRBJ2-1; d_gene: TRBD1; CDR3nt: TGCAGCGTTGACCTCCGATTTTCGACAGGGGATCTCTACAATGAGCAGTTCTTC; CDR3aa: CSVDLRFSTGDLYNEQFF
v_gene: TRBV19; j_gene: TRBJ1-1; d_gene: -; CDR3nt: TGTGCCAGTAGTGTCTTGACTCCCGGAAGAACTGAAGCTTTCTTT; CDR3aa: CASSVLTPGRTEAFF
v_gene: TRBV4-1; j_gene: TRBJ2-3; d_gene: -; CDR3nt: TGCGCCAGCAGCCAAGATGCCGGTAGCACAGATACGCAGTATTTT; CDR3aa: CASSQDAGSTDTQYF
v_gene: TRBV5-4; j_gene: TRBJ2-7; d_gene: -; CDR3nt: TGTGCCAGCAGCTCCTCCGGGGTCGAGCAGTACTTC; CDR3aa: CASSSSGVEQYF
v_gene: TRBV5-1; j_gene: TRBJ2-5; d_gene: -; CDR3nt: TGCGCCAGCAGCTTGGGCCGAGCGGGAGAGACCCAGTACTTC; CDR3aa: CASSLGRAGETQYF
v_gene: TRBV6-5; j_gene: TRBJ1-3; d_gene: -; CDR3nt: TGTGCCAGCAGTTCAGAATTAGGAAACACCATATATTTT; CDR3aa: CASSSELGNTIYF
v_gene: TRBV6-6; j_gene: TRBJ2-5; d_gene: TRBD2; CDR3nt: TGTGCCAGCAGGGGGCACGGGGGGGCAGGGGAGACCCAGTACTTC; CDR3aa: CASRGHGGAGETQYF
v_gene: TRBV9; j_gene: TRBJ1-6; d_gene: -; CDR3nt: TGTGCCAGCAGCGCCTCACCGGGGCCGGAGGGGTCACCCCTCCACTTT; CDR3aa: CASSASPGPEGSPLHF
v_gene: TRBV13; j_gene: TRBJ1-5; d_gene: -; CDR3nt: TGTGCCAGCAGCTTCCGTCTCTCTAATCAGCCCCAGCATTTT; CDR3aa: CASSFRLSNQPQHF
v_gene: TRBV4-3; j_gene: TRBJ2-1; d_gene: -; CDR3nt: TGCGCCAGCAGCTCAACAAATGAGCAGTTCTTC; CDR3aa: CASSSTNEQFF
v_gene: TRBV29-1; j_gene: TRBJ1-1; d_gene: -; CDR3nt: TGCAGCGTTGAACCAGGTACGAACACTGAAGCTTTCTTT; CDR3aa: CSVEPGTNTEAFF
v_gene: TRBV7-2; j_gene: TRBJ2-1; d_gene: TRBD2; CDR3nt: TGTGCCAGCAGCTTAGTGTTTAGCGGGGGGGCCGATGAGCAGTTCTTC; CDR3aa: CASSLVFSGGADEQFF
v_gene: TRBV7-9; j_gene: TRBJ1-2; d_gene: TRBD1; CDR3nt: TGTGCCAGCAGCTCCGAAACGCTAACAGGGGACGGCTACACCTTC; CDR3aa: CASSSETLTGDGYTF
v_gene: TRBV13; j_gene: TRBJ2-3; d_gene: TRBD2; CDR3nt: TGTGCCAGCAGCTTCCGACTAGCGGGGGCCCACACAGATACGCAGTATTTT; CDR3aa: CASSFRLAGAHTDTQYF
v_gene: TRBV6-1; j_gene: TRBJ2-7; d_gene: -; CDR3nt: TGTGCCAGCAGCCCAGGGGCCTCCTACGAGCAGTACTTC; CDR3aa: CASSPGASYEQYF
v_gene: TRBV4-3; j_gene: TRBJ2-3; d_gene: TRBD2; CDR3nt: TGCGCCAGCAGCCAAAATAGCGGGGAGATTCTAAATACGCAGTATTTT; CDR3aa: CASSQNSGEILNTQYF
v_gene: TRBV28; j_gene: TRBJ2-1; d_gene: TRBD1; CDR3nt: TGTGCCAGCAGCATACAGGGGGCGGGCTACAATGAGCAGTTCTTC; CDR3aa: CASSIQGAGYNEQFF
v_gene: TRBV18; j_gene: TRBJ1-5; d_gene: -; CDR3nt: TGTGCCAGCTCACCACCTCGCCCAATGGGGGGGGACCCCCTCTACAATCAGCCCCAGCATTTT; CDR3aa: CASSPPRPMGGDPLYNQPQHF
v_gene: TRBV28; j_gene: TRBJ2-5; d_gene: TRBD2; CDR3nt: TGTGCCAGCAGTTTAAGTCTAGCGGGGGTCCAAGAGACCCAGTACTTC; CDR3aa: CASSLSLAGVQETQYF
v_gene: TRBV27; j_gene: TRBJ1-1; d_gene: TRBD1; CDR3nt: TGTGCCAGCAGTACGGACAGGGGTCGCGGCGTCAAAGAAGCTTTCTTT; CDR3aa: CASSTDRGRGVKEAFF
v_gene: TRBV29-1; j_gene: TRBJ2-6; d_gene: -; CDR3nt: TGCAGCGTTATAGACTCTGGGGCCAACGTCCTGACTTTC; CDR3aa: CSVIDSGANVLTF
v_gene: TRBV7-9; j_gene: TRBJ2-1; d_gene: -; CDR3nt: TGTGCCAGCAGCTTAGCGTCTCTGCGGAAAAGCTCCTACAATGAGCAGTTCTTC; CDR3aa: CASSLASLRKSSYNEQFF